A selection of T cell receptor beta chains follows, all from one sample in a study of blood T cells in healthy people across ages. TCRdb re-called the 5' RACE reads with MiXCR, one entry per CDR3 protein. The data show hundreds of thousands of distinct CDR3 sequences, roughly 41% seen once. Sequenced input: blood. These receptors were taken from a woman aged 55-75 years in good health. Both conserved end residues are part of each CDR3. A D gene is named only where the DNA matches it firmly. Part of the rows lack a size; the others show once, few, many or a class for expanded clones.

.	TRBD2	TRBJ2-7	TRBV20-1	TGCAGTGCTCCGAACCTAGGCGGGGGTAGCTACGAGCAGTACTTC	CSAPNLGGGSYEQYF
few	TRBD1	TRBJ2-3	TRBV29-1	TGCAGCGTCCACCCACTTCAAGGGACAGGCACAGATACGAAGTATTTT	CSVHPLQGTGTDTKYF
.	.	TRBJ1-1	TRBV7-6	TGTGCCAGCAGTCGCTCCTCGCAGGGGATAGTCACTGAAGCTTTCTTT	CASSRSSQGIVTEAFF
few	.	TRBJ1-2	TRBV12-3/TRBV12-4	TGTGCCAGCAGGTTCGTCGGCTATGGCTACACCTTC	CASRFVGYGYTF
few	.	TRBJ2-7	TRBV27	TGTGCCAGCAGTCGTAGATGGCGGGGAGAGGGCGACGAGCAGTACTTC	CASSRRWRGEGDEQYF
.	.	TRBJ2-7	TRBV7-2	TGTGCCAGCAGCTCGCATCAGGAGCAGTACTTC	CASSSHQEQYF
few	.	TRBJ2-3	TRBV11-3	TGTGCCAGCAGCTTAGGTTTTTCCCAGGGCAATACGCAGTATTTT	CASSLGFSQGNTQYF
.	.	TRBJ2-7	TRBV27	TGTGCCAGCAAGGACGGATGGGGATACGAGCAGTACTTC	CASKDGWGYEQYF
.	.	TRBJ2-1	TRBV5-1	TGCGCCAGCAGCTTGGAAGGGCAGGGATCCTACAATGAGCAGTTCTTC	CASSLEGQGSYNEQFF
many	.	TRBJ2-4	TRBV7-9	TGTGCCAGCGCCAACTCGGAGTTAGCCAAAAACATTCAGTACTTC	CASANSELAKNIQYF
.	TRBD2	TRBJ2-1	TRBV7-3	TGTGCCAGCAGCTCCCTAGCGGACAATGAGCAGTTCTTC	CASSSLADNEQFF
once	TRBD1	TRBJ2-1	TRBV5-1	TGCGCCAGCAGCGACGACAGGGGTTTCTACAATGAGCAGTTCTTC	CASSDDRGFYNEQFF
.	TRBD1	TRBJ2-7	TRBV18	TGTGCCAGCTCACCCCCTGACAGGGTCCACTACGAGCAGTACTTC	CASSPPDRVHYEQYF
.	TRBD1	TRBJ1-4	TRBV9	TGTGCCAGCAGCGTAGGGCGAAGACAGGGTGTAAGGGAAAAACTGTTTTTT	CASSVGRRQGVREKLFF
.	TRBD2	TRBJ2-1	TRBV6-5	TGTGCCAGCAGCCCCCTTAGCGGGGGGGCAAGGGAGCAGTTCTTC	CASSPLSGGAREQFF
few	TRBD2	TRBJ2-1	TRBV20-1	TGCAGTGCTAGAGATAGTAGCGGGGGGGCTCCCTACAATGAGCAGTTCTTC	CSARDSSGGAPYNEQFF
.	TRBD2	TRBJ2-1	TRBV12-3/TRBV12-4	TGTGCCAGCAGTTCCCTAGCGGGGTCTTTTAATGAGCAGTTCTTC	CASSSLAGSFNEQFF
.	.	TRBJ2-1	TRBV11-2	TGTGCCAGCAGGACTCTGGCCTACAATGAGCAGTTCTTC	CASRTLAYNEQFF
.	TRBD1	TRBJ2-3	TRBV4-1	TGCGCCAGCAGCCAACTTCCGGACAGGGGAGGAACAGATACGCAGTATTTT	CASSQLPDRGGTDTQYF
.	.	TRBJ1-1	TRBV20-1	TGCAGTGCTACAAGTACGGGATTGACTGAAGCTTTCTTT	CSATSTGLTEAFF
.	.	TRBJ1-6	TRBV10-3	TGTGCCATCAGCGGACCAGTGGGAGATCATAATTCACCCCTCCACTTT	CAISGPVGDHNSPLHF
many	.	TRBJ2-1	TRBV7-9	TGTGCCAGCAGCCTGGATGAGCAGTTCTTC	CASSLDEQFF
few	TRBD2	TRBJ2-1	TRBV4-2	TGTGCCAGCAGCCAAGAGGTGACTAGCGGGTACAATGAGCAGTTCTTC	CASSQEVTSGYNEQFF
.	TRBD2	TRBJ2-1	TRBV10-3	TGTGCCATCACCGAAGCGGGAGAGGATGAGCAGTTCTTC	CAITEAGEDEQFF
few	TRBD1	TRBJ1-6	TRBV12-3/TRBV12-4	TGTGCCAGCAGTTTAGCGGACAGGGATAATTCACCCCTCCACTTT	CASSLADRDNSPLHF
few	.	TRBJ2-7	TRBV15	TGTGCCACCAGCAAGCCCGACAGTTTTCTCTACGAGCAGTACTTC	CATSKPDSFLYEQYF
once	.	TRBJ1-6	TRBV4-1	TGCGCCAGCAGCCAAGAGGACGTCCTGGGTTCACCCCCCCACTTT	CASSQEDVLGSPPHF
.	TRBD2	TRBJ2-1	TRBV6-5	TGTGCCAGCAGTTACATGGGACAAGGACTAGCGGGAGGGGAGTTCTTC	CASSYMGQGLAGGEFF
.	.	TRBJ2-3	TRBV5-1	TGCGCCAGCAGCTCCACAGGTTCCTTCACAGATACGCAGTATTTT	CASSSTGSFTDTQYF
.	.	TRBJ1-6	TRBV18	TGTGCCAGCTCACCCCAGAGTGTTGGTAATTCACCCCTCCACTTT	CASSPQSVGNSPLHF
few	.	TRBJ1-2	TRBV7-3	TGTGCCAGCAGCTTGGATTCGACGGCAGGGAATGGCTACACCTTC	CASSLDSTAGNGYTF
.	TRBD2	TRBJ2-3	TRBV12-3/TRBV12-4	TGTGCCAGCACCCTTAGCGGGGGAGCCGATATGCAGTATTTT	CASTLSGGADMQYF
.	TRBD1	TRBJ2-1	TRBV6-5	TGTGCCAGCAGTTACGCAGCTGGGACAGGGGGTTACAATGAGCAGTTCTTC	CASSYAAGTGGYNEQFF
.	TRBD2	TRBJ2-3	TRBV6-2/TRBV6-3	TGTGCCAGCAGTTATGGTCGGACTAGCGGGGGCACAGATACGCAGTATTTT	CASSYGRTSGGTDTQYF
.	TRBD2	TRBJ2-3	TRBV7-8	TGTGCCAGCAGCTTAGCGCGTGCGGGAGGCATTAGCACAGATACGCAGTATTTT	CASSLARAGGISTDTQYF
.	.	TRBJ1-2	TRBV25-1	TGTGCCAGCAGTGATAATAACAGAGCTAACTATGGCTACACCTTC	CASSDNNRANYGYTF
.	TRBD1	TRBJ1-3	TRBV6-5	TGTGCCAGCAGTACCTCGACAGGGGTGAGCAACTCTGGAAACACCATATATTTT	CASSTSTGVSNSGNTIYF
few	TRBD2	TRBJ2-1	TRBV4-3	TGCGCCAGCAGCCAAGGCGGGGACGGACTAGCGGGAGTCGAGCAGTTCTTC	CASSQGGDGLAGVEQFF
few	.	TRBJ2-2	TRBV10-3	TGTGCCATCAGTGATAGGGGGGCTGAGGACACCGGGGAGCTGTTTTTT	CAISDRGAEDTGELFF
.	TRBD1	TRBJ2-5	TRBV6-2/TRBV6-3	TGTGCCAGCAGTTCGCTACAGGGGCGGGAGACCCAGTACTTC	CASSSLQGRETQYF
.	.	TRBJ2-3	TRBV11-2	TGTGCCAGCAGCCTCACGGCGGGTAGGTTAGATACGCAGTATTTT	CASSLTAGRLDTQYF
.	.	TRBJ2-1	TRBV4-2	TGTGCCAGCAGCCAAGAAACGGGTAGCTCCTACAATGAGCAGTTCTTC	CASSQETGSSYNEQFF
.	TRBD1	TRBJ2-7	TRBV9	TGTGCCAGCAGCGTAGACCCCGGGACAGGGGGTGCGAAGCAGTACTTC	CASSVDPGTGGAKQYF
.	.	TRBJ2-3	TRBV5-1	TGCGCCAGCAGCCATAGCACCACAGATACGCAGTATTTT	CASSHSTTDTQYF
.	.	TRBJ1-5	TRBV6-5	TGTGCCAGCAGTAACACAGGTTCCCTCAATCAGCCCCAGCATTTT	CASSNTGSLNQPQHF
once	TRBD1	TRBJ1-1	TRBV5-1	TGCGCCAGCAGCGGGGACAGGCGGTCAGAAGCTTTCTTT	CASSGDRRSEAFF
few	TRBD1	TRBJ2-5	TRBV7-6	TGTGCCAGCAACTCCGGGACAGGGGGCTTCGAGGAGACCCAGTACTTC	CASNSGTGGFEETQYF
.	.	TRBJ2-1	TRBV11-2	TGTGCCAGCAGCCGTAGTCTTGGCAATGAGCAGTTCTTC	CASSRSLGNEQFF
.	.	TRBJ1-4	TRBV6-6	TGTGCCAGCAGTTACTCGATGGTCGGTTATAATGAAAAACTGTTTTTT	CASSYSMVGYNEKLFF
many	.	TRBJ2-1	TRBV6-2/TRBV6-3	TGTGCCAGCAGTTTGCCGTACCCCCTTTCCTACAATGAGCAGTTCTTC	CASSLPYPLSYNEQFF
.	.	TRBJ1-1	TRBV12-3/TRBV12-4	TGTGCCAGCAGGCGCCGTGGTCGGCGTGAAGCTTTCTTT	CASRRRGRREAFF
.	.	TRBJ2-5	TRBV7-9	TGTGCCAGCAGCTTATCGATCGGGAACAATGAGCAGTACTTC	CASSLSIGNNEQYF
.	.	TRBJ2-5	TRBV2	TGTGCCAGCCCGGCGTCCAAGATCCAAGAGACCCAGTACTTC	CASPASKIQETQYF
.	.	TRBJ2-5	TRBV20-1	TGCAGTGCGAAGGGGGAGGTCTTTGAGTCAGAGACCCAGTACTTC	CSAKGEVFESETQYF
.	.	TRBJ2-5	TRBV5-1	TGCGCCAGCAGCGGGAAAGAGACCCAGTACTTC	CASSGKETQYF
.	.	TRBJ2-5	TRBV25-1	TGTGCCAGCATCGGACGCCAGCCCACTGAGACCCAGTACTTC	CASIGRQPTETQYF